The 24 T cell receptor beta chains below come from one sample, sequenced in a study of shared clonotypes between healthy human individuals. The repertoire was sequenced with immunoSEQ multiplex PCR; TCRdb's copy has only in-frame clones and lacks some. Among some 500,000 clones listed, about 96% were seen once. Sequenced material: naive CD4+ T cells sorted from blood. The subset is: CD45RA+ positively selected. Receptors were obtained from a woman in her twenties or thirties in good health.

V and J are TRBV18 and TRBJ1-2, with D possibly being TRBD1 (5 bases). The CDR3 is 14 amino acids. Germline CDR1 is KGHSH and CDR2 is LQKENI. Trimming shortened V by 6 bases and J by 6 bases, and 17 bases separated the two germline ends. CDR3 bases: TGTGCCAGCTCCCCGGATGGAGGGGTGAATGGCTACACCTTC. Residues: CASSPDGGVNGYTF.

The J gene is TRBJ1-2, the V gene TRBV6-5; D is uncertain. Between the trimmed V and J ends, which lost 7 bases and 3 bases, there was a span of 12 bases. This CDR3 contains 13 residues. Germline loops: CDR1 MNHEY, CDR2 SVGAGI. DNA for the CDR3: TGTGCCAGCATGGCCCCAGGTTACTATGGCTACACCTTC. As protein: CASMAPGYYGYTF.

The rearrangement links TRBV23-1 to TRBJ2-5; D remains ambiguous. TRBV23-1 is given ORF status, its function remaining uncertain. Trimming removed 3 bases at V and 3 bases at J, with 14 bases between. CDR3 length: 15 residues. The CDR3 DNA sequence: TGCGCCAGCAGTCACCCACCGACACATAAAGAGACCCAGTACTTC. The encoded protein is CASSHPPTHKETQYF.

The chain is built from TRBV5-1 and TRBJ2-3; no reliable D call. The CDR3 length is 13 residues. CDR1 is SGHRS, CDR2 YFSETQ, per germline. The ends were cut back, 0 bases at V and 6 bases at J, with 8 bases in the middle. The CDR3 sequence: CASSLDYPDTQYF. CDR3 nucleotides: TGCGCCAGCAGCTTGGACTACCCCGATACGCAGTATTTT.

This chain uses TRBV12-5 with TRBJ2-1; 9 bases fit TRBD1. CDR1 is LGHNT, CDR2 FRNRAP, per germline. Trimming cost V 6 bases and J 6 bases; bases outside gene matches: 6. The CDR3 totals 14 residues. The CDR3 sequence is CASGRGTGSNEQFF. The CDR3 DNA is TGTGCTAGTGGCCGCGGGACAGGGAGCAATGAGCAGTTCTTC.

The CDR3 protein is CASSPQLFTDTQYF. CDR3 DNA: TGTGCCAGCAGCCCCCAGCTGTTCACAGATACGCAGTATTTT. The rearrangement links TRBV7-9 to TRBJ2-3; D is ambiguous. The CDR3 spans 14 residues. V lost 5 bases and J 2 bases, leaving 11 bases between the germline ends. The germline gives CDR1 SEHNR, CDR2 FQNEAQ (reference sequence).

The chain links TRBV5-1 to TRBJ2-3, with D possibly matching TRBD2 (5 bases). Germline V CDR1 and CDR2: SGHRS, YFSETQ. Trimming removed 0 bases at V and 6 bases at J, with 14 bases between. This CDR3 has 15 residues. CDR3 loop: CASSLVAGPRDTQYF. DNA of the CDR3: TGCGCCAGCAGCTTGGTCGCGGGCCCGAGGGATACGCAGTATTTT.

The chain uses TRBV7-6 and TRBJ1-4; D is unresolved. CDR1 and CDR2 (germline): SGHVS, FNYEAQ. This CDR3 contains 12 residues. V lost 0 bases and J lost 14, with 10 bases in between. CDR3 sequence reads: CASSLAAGPLFF. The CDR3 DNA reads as TGTGCCAGCAGCTTAGCTGCGGGTCCCCTGTTTTTT.

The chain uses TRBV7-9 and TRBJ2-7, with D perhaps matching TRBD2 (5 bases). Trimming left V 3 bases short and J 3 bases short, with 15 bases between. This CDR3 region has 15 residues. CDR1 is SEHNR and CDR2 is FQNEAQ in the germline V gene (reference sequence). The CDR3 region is CASSLSSGEVYEQYF. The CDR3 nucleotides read TGTGCCAGCAGCTTGAGCAGCGGAGAGGTCTACGAGCAGTACTTC.

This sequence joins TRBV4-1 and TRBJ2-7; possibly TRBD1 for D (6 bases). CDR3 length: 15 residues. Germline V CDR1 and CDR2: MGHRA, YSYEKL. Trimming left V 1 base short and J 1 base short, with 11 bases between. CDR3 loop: CASSQAPTGSYEQYF. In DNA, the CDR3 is TGCGCCAGCAGCCAAGCCCCGACAGGTTCCTACGAGCAGTACTTC.

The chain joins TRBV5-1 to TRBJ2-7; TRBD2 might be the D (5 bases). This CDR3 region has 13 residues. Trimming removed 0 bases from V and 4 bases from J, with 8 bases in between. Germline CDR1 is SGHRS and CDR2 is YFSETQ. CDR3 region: CASSLAPGYEQYF. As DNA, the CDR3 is TGCGCCAGCAGCTTGGCCCCGGGGTACGAGCAGTACTTC.

The CDR3 nucleotides read TGCAGCACCGGGACAGCTAGCACAGATACGCAGTATTTT. It is translated as CSTGTASTDTQYF. The genes are TRBV10-1 and TRBJ2-3; 7 positions agree with TRBD1. Germline V gene sequence: CDR1 WNHNN, CDR2 SYGVQD (reference sequence). The CDR3 sequence is 13 residues long.

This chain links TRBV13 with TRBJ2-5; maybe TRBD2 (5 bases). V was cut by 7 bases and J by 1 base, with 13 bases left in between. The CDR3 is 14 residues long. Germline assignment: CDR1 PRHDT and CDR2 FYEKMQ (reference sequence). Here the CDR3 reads CASTPPGIQETQYF. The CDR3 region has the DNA TGTGCCAGCACCCCCCCGGGGATCCAAGAGACCCAGTACTTC.

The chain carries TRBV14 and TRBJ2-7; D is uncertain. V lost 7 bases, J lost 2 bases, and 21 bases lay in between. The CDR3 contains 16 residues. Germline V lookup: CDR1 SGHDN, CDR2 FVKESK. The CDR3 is CASNPRPLGLTYEQYF. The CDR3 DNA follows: TGTGCCAGCAACCCTCGACCCCTTGGGCTTACCTACGAGCAGTACTTC.

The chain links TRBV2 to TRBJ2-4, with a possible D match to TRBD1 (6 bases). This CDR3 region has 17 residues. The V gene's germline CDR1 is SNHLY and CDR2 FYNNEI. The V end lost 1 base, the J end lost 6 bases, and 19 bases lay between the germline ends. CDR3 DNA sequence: TGTGCCAGCAGTGAAGAGAGCGGTAGGGGGACACTAAACATTCAGTACTTC. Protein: CASSEESGRGTLNIQYF. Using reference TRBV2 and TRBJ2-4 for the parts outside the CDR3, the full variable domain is EPEVTQTPSHQVTQMGQEVILRCVPISNHLYFYWYRQILGQKVEFLVSFYNNEISEKSEIFDDQFSVERPDGSNFTLKIRSTKLEDSAMYFCASSEESGRGTLNIQYFGAGTRLSVL.

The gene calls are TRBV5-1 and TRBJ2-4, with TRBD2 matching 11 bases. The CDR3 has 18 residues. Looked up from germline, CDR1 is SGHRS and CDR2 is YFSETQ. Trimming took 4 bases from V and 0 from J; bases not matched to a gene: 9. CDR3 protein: CASSTLAGGPLAKNIQYF. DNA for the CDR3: TGCGCCAGCAGCACGCTAGCGGGAGGCCCTCTAGCCAAAAACATTCAGTACTTC.

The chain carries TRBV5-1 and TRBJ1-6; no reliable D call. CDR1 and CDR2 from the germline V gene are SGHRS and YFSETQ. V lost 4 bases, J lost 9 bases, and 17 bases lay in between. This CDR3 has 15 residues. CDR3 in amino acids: CASSSTGVGSSPLHF. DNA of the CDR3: TGCGCCAGCAGCAGCACGGGAGTCGGGAGTTCACCCCTCCACTTT.

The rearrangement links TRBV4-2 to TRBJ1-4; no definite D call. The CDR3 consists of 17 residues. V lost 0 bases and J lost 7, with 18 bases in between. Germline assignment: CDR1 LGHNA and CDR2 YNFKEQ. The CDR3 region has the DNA TGTGCCAGCAGCCAAGATAAGCACCGCGTGGAGGGTGAAAAACTGTTTTTT. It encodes CASSQDKHRVEGEKLFF.

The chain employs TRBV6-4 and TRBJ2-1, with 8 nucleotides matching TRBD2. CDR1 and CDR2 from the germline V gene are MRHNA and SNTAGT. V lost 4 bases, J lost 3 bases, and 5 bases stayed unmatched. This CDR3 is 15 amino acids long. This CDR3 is CASSARLAGYNEQFF. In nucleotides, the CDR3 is TGTGCCAGCAGTGCTCGGCTAGCGGGCTACAATGAGCAGTTCTTC.

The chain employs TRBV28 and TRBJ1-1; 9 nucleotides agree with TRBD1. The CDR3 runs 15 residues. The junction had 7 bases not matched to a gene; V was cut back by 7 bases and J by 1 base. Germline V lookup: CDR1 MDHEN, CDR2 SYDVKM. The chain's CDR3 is CASITGGARNTEAFF. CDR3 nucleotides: TGTGCCAGCATTACAGGGGGCGCGCGGAACACTGAAGCTTTCTTT.

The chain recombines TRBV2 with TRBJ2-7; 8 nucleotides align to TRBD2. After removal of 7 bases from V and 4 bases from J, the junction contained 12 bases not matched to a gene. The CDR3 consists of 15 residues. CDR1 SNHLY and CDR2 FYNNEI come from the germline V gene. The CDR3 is CASKGLGNDGYEQYF. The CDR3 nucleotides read TGTGCCAGCAAGGGACTAGGTAATGACGGGTACGAGCAGTACTTC.

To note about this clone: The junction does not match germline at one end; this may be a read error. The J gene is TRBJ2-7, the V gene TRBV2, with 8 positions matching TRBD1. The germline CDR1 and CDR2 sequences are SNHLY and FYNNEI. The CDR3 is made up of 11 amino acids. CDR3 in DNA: TGTGCCAGCAGTGAGAACAGGGGGAATTGTTTC. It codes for CASSENRGNCF.

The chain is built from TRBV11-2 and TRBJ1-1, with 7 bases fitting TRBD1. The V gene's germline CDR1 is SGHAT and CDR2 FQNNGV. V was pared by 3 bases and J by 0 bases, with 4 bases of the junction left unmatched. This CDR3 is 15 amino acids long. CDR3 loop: CASSFKGAVNTEAFF. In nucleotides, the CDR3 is TGTGCCAGCAGCTTTAAGGGGGCGGTGAACACTGAAGCTTTCTTT.

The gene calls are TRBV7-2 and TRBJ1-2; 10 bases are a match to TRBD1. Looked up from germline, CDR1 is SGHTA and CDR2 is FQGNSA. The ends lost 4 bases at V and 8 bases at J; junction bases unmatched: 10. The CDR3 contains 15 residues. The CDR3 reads CASSSKPGTGAGYTF. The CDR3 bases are TGTGCCAGCAGCTCTAAACCCGGGACAGGGGCAGGCTACACCTTC.